Below, one T cell receptor beta chain is given with its context. This entry comes from a study of blood T cell repertoires in COVID-19. TCRdb keeps only in-frame clones here, not all; method: immunoSEQ multiplex PCR. The data show 150,000 to 200,000 clones, roughly 80% seen once. This clonotype originated in a woman in her 40s with COVID-19, enrolled during active disease. Sequencing input: peripheral blood.

The CDR3 reads CAIPKPGQGHYEQYF. The CDR3, as DNA: TGTGCCATTCCGAAACCGGGACAGGGGCACTACGAGCAGTACTTC. The chain couples TRBV2 to TRBJ2-7; 10 positions match TRBD1. Trimming removed 10 bases from V and 3 bases from J; junction bases left unmatched: 12. Germline V gene sequence: CDR1 SNHLY, CDR2 FYNNEI. The CDR3 totals 15 residues.